This T cell receptor beta chain derives from a study of T cell clones after liver transplantation. About the study: Pre-transplant mixed lymphocyte reactions yielded third-party-reactive TCRbeta sequences as comparators for graft-donor-reactive sequences. Overall study results and limits: Donor-reactive sequences fell more than third party-reactive ones, suggesting partial deletion. Conclusions were preliminary, with small, heterogeneous patient groups. Migration into the graft, not deletion, may explain lost graft donor-reactive T cells.

The CDR3 loop spans 16 amino acids. The germline CDR1 and CDR2 sequences are SGDLS and YYNGEE. With V trimmed by 3 bases and J by 5 bases, 13 bases remained unmatched. Using immunoSEQ multiplex PCR, the repertoire was profiled, and TCRdb retains in-frame clones only, with some absent. Of 80,000 or so clones listed, roughly 80% are singletons. This clone was seen just once. Its antigen remains unidentified. The clonotype was recovered from a human patient who received a liver transplant. Some T cells may possibly be graft donor cells. The specimen was CD4+ T cells from blood, collected approximately 3.5 years after liver transplant. The chain is built from TRBV9 and TRBJ2-5; the match to TRBD2 covers 7 bases. The chain's CDR3 is CASSERGLVGGETQYF. The CDR3 nucleotides are TGTGCCAGCAGCGAGCGAGGACTAGTGGGGGGGGAGACCCAGTACTTC.